The 19 T cell receptor beta chains reported below all come from one sample, sequenced in a study of blood T cell repertoires in COVID-19. The method was immunoSEQ multiplex PCR; TCRdb's version includes in-frame clones alone and lacks a portion of them. Of about 86,000 clones listed, around four fifths were seen once; the top ten hold 3% to 3.5%. The specimen was peripheral blood. The receptor source for this set is a man aged 45 to 65 with acute or convalescent COVID-19.

J is TRBJ2-2 and V is TRBV7-2; no clear D. The CDR3 consists of 15 residues. Trimming shortened V by 5 bases and J by 0 bases, and 10 bases separated the two germline ends. Germline lookup yields CDR1 SGHTA and CDR2 FQGNSA. CDR3 protein: CASSHYLSNTGELFF. The CDR3 nucleotides read TGTGCCAGCAGCCACTACCTCTCGAACACCGGGGAGCTGTTTTTT. The full variable domain, in which reference TRBV7-2 and TRBJ2-2 provide the parts outside the CDR3, is GAGVSQSPSNKVTEKGKDVELRCDPISGHTALYWYRQSLGQGLEFLIYFQGNSAPDKSGLPSDRFSAERTGGSVSTLTIQRTQQEDSAVYLCASSHYLSNTGELFFGEGSRLTVL.

The DNA of the CDR3 is TGTGCCAGCTCACTCCAGACAGGGAGTGATGGCTACACCTTC. Its protein is CASSLQTGSDGYTF. The genes are TRBV18 and TRBJ1-2, with 7 bases fitting TRBD1. Trimming took 4 bases from V and 6 from J; bases not matched to a gene: 8. The germline CDR1 and CDR2 sequences are KGHSH and LQKENI. The CDR3 totals 14 residues.

The chain recombines TRBV10-3 with TRBJ1-4, with TRBD1 matching over 9 bases. CDR3 size: 15 residues. Unmatched junction bases numbered 3, after V lost 0 bases and J lost 7 bases. The germline gives CDR1 ENHRY, CDR2 SYGVKD. The CDR3 DNA reads as TGTGCCATCAGTGAGTCGGACAGGGGCCCTGAAAAACTGTTTTTT. This encodes CAISESDRGPEKLFF.

The V gene is TRBV2, the J gene TRBJ2-5; D remains ambiguous. Trimming stripped 4 bases from V and 5 bases from J, with 14 bases between. Germline CDR1 and CDR2: SNHLY and FYNNEI. The CDR3 contains 14 residues. The CDR3 loop reads CASSAGSTRETQYF. Written as DNA, the CDR3 is TGTGCCAGCAGTGCCGGGTCGACTCGGGAGACCCAGTACTTC.

The J gene is TRBJ2-5, the V gene TRBV11-2, with D unresolved. Between the trimmed V and J ends, which lost 5 bases and 0 bases, there was a span of 16 bases. Germline V CDR1 and CDR2: SGHAT, FQNNGV. There are 16 residues in the CDR3. CDR3 coding DNA: TGTGCCAGCAGCCCCGCCCGGGTACCGTACCAAGAGACCCAGTACTTC. It encodes CASSPARVPYQETQYF.

This rearrangement joins TRBV6-4 to TRBJ2-1; 10 nucleotides agree with TRBD2. The V gene's germline CDR1 is MRHNA and CDR2 SNTAGT. This CDR3 has 16 amino acids. V trimming: 4 bases; J trimming: 0 bases; junction bases outside the gene matches: 3. The DNA of the CDR3 is TGTGCCAGCAGTGTACTAGCGGGAAGCTCCTACAATGAGCAGTTCTTC. Encoded protein: CASSVLAGSSYNEQFF.

The V and J genes are TRBV5-1 and TRBJ1-1; no clear D gene. This CDR3 region has 14 residues. In germline, CDR1 is SGHRS, CDR2 YFSETQ. Trimming removed 5 bases at V and 5 bases at J, with 16 bases between. The CDR3 DNA reads as TGCGCCAGCAGGGAGGCACGGCCGGAGACTGAAGCTTTCTTT. As protein: CASREARPETEAFF.

This sequence joins TRBV10-1 and TRBJ1-2; D is unresolved. This CDR3 has 15 amino acids. CDR1 WNHNN and CDR2 SYGVQD come from the germline V gene (reference sequence). V was pared by 11 bases and J by 7 bases, with 26 bases between. The CDR3: CAELAPAELNRGYTF. In DNA form, the CDR3 reads TGCGCCGAGCTAGCCCCGGCGGAGTTAAATCGTGGCTACACCTTC.

The chain combines TRBV4-3 with TRBJ2-2; 9 bases are shared with TRBD1. Per the germline V gene, CDR1 is LGHNA and CDR2 is YSLEER. Losses at the gene ends were 3 bases for V and 6 bases for J; bases not matched to a gene: 5. CDR3 size: 15 residues. CDR3 coding DNA: TGCGCCAGCAGCCAGGGGACAGGGAGGGCCGGGGAGCTGTTTTTT. Protein product: CASSQGTGRAGELFF.

The chain links TRBV27 to TRBJ1-1; D perhaps matches TRBD1 (5 bases). The CDR3 length is 13 residues. CDR1 MNHEY and CDR2 SMNVEV come from the germline V gene (reference sequence). The germline V and J ends were trimmed by 6 bases and 13 bases, with 21 bases remaining between them. DNA of the CDR3: TGTGCCAGCAGCCGGGGGGACGGGGGATTGGTTTTCTTT. Translation gives CASSRGDGGLVFF.

The J gene is TRBJ1-2, the V gene TRBV5-4; possible D gene TRBD1, 6 bases. Germline CDR1 is SGHNT and CDR2 is YYREEE (reference sequence). CDR3 length: 16 amino acids. Trimming stripped 4 bases from V and 1 base from J, with 17 bases between. CDR3 loop: CASSPPPGQINYGYTF. DNA of the CDR3: TGTGCCAGCAGCCCCCCGCCGGGACAAATTAACTATGGCTACACCTTC.

The genes are TRBV3-1 (or the pseudogene TRBV3-2) and TRBJ2-2, with D perhaps matching TRBD1 (6 bases). The CDR3 runs 14 residues. CDR1 is LGHDT and CDR2 is YNNKEL in the germline V gene (reference sequence). Trimming removed 4 bases from V and 5 bases from J, with 11 bases in between. CDR3 in amino acids: CASSPFQGTGELFF. CDR3 bases: TGTGCCAGCAGCCCATTTCAGGGGACCGGGGAGCTGTTTTTT.

The J gene is TRBJ1-3, the V gene TRBV18; 7 positions agree with TRBD1. The CDR3 runs 16 residues. Losses at the gene ends were 6 bases for V and 0 bases for J; bases not matched to a gene: 8. Germline V gene lookup returns CDR1 KGHSH and CDR2 LQKENI. DNA for the CDR3: TGTGCCAGCTCCGTCCCGGGACAGTTCTCTGGAAACACCATATATTTT. This codes for CASSVPGQFSGNTIYF.

The gene calls are TRBV6-5 and TRBJ1-1; 11 positions agree with TRBD1. Trimming removed 5 bases from V and 6 bases from J; junction bases left unmatched: 5. The germline V gene has CDR1 MNHEY and CDR2 SVGAGI. The CDR3 spans 14 residues. As DNA, the CDR3 is TGTGCCAGCAGTCTAACGGGACAGGGGGCTGAAGCTTTCTTT. Translation gives CASSLTGQGAEAFF.

The chain links TRBV7-2 to TRBJ2-3; no reliable D call. The CDR3 sequence is 14 residues long. Germline CDR1 reads SGHTA; CDR2 reads FQGNSA. Trimming pared 1 base from V and 0 bases from J, leaving 5 bases between. As DNA, the CDR3 is TGTGCCAGCAGCTTAGGTCCTAGCACAGATACGCAGTATTTT. It codes for CASSLGPSTDTQYF.

V gene TRBV30 combines with J gene TRBJ2-3, with D hard to call. V lost 3 bases and J lost 4, with 8 bases in between. CDR1 and CDR2 from the germline V gene are GTSNPN and SVGIG (reference sequence). The CDR3 covers 12 residues. CDR3 sequence (DNA): TGTGCCTGGAGGTCCCCCTCAGATACGCAGTATTTT. It is translated as CAWRSPSDTQYF.

The chain has TRBV6-2 or TRBV6-3 and TRBJ1-2; TRBD1 agrees at 10 bases. The V segment lost 6 bases and the J segment 2 bases; nucleotides outside the gene matches: 12. CDR3 length: 17 residues. Per germline, CDR1 MNHEY and CDR2 SVGEGT. The CDR3 here is CASSDGRLGQGNYGYTF. CDR3 DNA: TGTGCCAGCAGCGACGGGCGTTTGGGACAGGGGAACTATGGCTACACCTTC.

This rearrangement joins TRBV5-1 to TRBJ2-3; TRBD1 agrees at 7 bases. The V gene's germline CDR1 is SGHRS and CDR2 YFSETQ. There are 14 residues in the CDR3. Unmatched junction bases numbered 14, after V lost 10 bases and J lost 6 bases. CDR3 region: CASKPGQSFDTQYF. The DNA of the CDR3 is TGCGCCTCGAAACCGGGACAGTCCTTTGATACGCAGTATTTT.

This chain links TRBV7-2 with TRBJ1-4; tentatively, D is TRBD1 (6 bases). The germline gives CDR1 SGHTA, CDR2 FQGNSA. V dropped 3 bases and J dropped 7 bases, with 15 bases sitting between them. The CDR3 extends over 15 amino acids. CDR3 bases: TGTGCCAGCAGCTTGGAGGGGGGGATCGGTGAAAAACTGTTTTTT. Translation gives CASSLEGGIGEKLFF.